This T cell receptor beta chain was captured in a study of vaccination effects on CD4 cells after COVID-19. Method: immunoSEQ multiplex PCR; TCRdb's copy keeps in-frame clones and lacks some. Among about 20,000 clones, roughly three quarters were seen once, and the ten largest hold roughly a tenth. Study-wide results and limits: There was only 1 of 255 vaccine-induced clones in healthy vaccinees that cross-reacted with common cold coronaviruses.

As regards this clone: Its antigen is as yet unknown.

This CDR3 comprises 14 residues. Germline V CDR1 and CDR2: MNHEY, SMNVEV (reference sequence). The trim removed 6 bases at V and 6 bases at J, leaving 8 bases unmatched. Within the ViraFEST assay, antigen-specific CD4+ T cells underwent expansion with viral peptide pools prior to sequencing. With 10 to 11 days of culture completed, CD4+ T cells were isolated. Recipients of the vaccine had no prior SARS-CoV-2 infection and negative nucleocapsid antibodies. V usage is TRBV27 and J usage is TRBJ2-1; 7 positions match TRBD1. The specimen was CD4+ T cells from PBMCs cultured with HCoV-NL63 spike peptides, collected before COVID-19 vaccination. The clonotype was recovered from a human donor who received a COVID-19 vaccine. CDR3 protein: CASRYRQGLNEQFF. In DNA form, the CDR3 reads TGTGCCAGCAGATATAGACAGGGCCTCAATGAGCAGTTCTTC.